This TCR beta chain derives from a study of graft-versus-host responses after intestinal transplantation. Overall study: Tacrolimus and steroids were given for 3 to 4 years to all recipients after anti-thymocyte globulin induction.

Trimming stripped 2 bases from V and 5 bases from J, with 6 bases between. The germline CDR1 and CDR2 sequences are MNHEY and SVGAGI. The CDR3 runs 13 residues. About this clone: Its antigen is undetermined.

Overall study findings and caveats: The authors found GvH clones in recipient marrow, some appearing first in ileum or blood.

Only in-frame clones appear in the TCRdb table, and some are missing; sequencing was by immunoSEQ multiplex PCR. The sample has roughly 110,000 clones; roughly 93% are singletons. The chain joins TRBV6-5 to TRBJ1-4, with D perhaps matching TRBD1 (6 bases). The sequence derives from a human donor who was the organ donor for an intestinal transplant. The sequencing here drew on unstimulated CD8+ T cells sorted from spleen or lymph node cells, taken before transplant. The CDR3 DNA is TGTGCCAGCAGTTACAGGGGGAATGAAAAACTGTTTTTT. This encodes CASSYRGNEKLFF.